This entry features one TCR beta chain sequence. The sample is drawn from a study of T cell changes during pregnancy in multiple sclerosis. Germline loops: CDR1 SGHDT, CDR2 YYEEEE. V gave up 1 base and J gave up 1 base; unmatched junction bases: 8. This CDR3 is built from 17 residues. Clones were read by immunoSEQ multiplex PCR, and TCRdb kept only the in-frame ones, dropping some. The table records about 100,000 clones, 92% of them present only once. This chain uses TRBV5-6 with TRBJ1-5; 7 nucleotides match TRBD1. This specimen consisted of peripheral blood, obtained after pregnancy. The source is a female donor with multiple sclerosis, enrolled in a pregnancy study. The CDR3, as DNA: TGTGCCAGCAGCTTGCGACGACAGGGAGGAAGCAATCAGCCCCAGCATTTT. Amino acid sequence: CASSLRRQGGSNQPQHF.